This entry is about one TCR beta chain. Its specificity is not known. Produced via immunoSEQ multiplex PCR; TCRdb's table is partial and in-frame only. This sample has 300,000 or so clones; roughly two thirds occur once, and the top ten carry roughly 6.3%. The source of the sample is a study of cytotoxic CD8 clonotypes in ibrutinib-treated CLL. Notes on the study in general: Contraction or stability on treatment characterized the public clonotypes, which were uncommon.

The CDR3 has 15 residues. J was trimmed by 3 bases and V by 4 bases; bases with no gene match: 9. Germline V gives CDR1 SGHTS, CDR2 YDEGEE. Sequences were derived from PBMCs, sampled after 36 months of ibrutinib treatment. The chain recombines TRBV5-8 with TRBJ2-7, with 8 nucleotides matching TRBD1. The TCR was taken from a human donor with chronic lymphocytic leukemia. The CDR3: CASSPLDRDRYEQYF. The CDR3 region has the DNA TGTGCCAGCAGCCCGCTGGACAGGGATCGCTACGAGCAGTACTTC.